This T cell receptor beta chain appears in the sequencing data of a study of regulatory T cells in long-lasting Graves disease. Libraries of TCR beta came from iRepertoire HTBI primers plus Arm-PCR of CDR3 regions. TCRdb reprocessed the multiplex PCR reads with MiXCR, giving one entry per CDR3 protein. Found here are 700,000 or so distinct CDR3 sequences, about 32% of them singletons; the top ten hold around 40%. Notes on this clonotype: Its specificity is not known.

Overall study results and limits: Persistent Graves' patients had lower TCR diversity than newly diagnosed ones.

The V end lost 8 bases, the J end lost 7 bases, and 18 bases lay between the germline ends. The V gene's germline CDR1 is MNHNS and CDR2 SASEGT. The CDR3 has 13 amino acids. Documented time point: persistent/refractory GD, antithyroid drugs over 5 years with positive TRAb. Extracted RNA from PBMCs served as the source of the TCR library. By American Thyroid Association guidelines, Graves' disease was diagnosed in the cohort. J is TRBJ2-7 and V is TRBV6-1, with D unclear. This specimen was peripheral blood mononuclear cells (PBMCs), taken when the disease was refractory, from a patient treated with antithyroid drugs. This TCR was sampled from a female donor with Graves disease. CDR3 loop: CASGLGTVGEQYF. CDR3 DNA sequence: TGTGCCAGCGGGCTGGGAACAGTCGGGGAGCAGTACTTC.